The rows below give T cell receptor beta chains drawn from one sample of a study of cytomegalovirus exposure and HLA in healthy donors. The data were produced by immunoSEQ multiplex PCR, yet TCRdb's version contains in-frame clones alone and is incomplete. The table has about 67,000 clones, more than 80% seen once. The sequencing sample was made of PBMCs. These receptors came from a woman in her twenties or thirties in good health and CMV-seronegative. The CDR3 runs from the conserved cysteine through the conserved F or W. Each record gives: clone size, V gene, J gene, D gene, CDR3 protein, CDR3 DNA. D genes are given only for firm matches. Only some rows state a clone size, as once, few, many or a class for expanded clones.

abundance: once; v_gene: TRBV27; j_gene: TRBJ1-1; d_gene: TRBD1; CDR3aa: CASSSAPQGMNTEAFF; CDR3nt: TGTGCCAGCAGTTCCGCCCCACAGGGGATGAACACTGAAGCTTTCTTT
abundance: once; v_gene: TRBV4-1; j_gene: TRBJ2-3; d_gene: NA; CDR3aa: CASSQYHRVDTQYF; CDR3nt: TGCGCCAGCAGCCAATACCACCGGGTGGATACGCAGTATTTT
abundance: NA; v_gene: TRBV11-2; j_gene: TRBJ1-4; d_gene: NA; CDR3aa: CASSFRPGGINEKLFF; CDR3nt: TGTGCCAGCAGCTTCCGCCCCGGGGGGATTAATGAAAAACTGTTTTTT
abundance: NA; v_gene: TRBV2; j_gene: TRBJ1-1; d_gene: NA; CDR3aa: CASMKTGIAEAFF; CDR3nt: TGTGCCAGTATGAAAACAGGAATCGCTGAAGCTTTCTTT
abundance: NA; v_gene: TRBV28; j_gene: TRBJ1-3; d_gene: TRBD1; CDR3aa: CASSGTGTGVSGNTIYF; CDR3nt: TGTGCCAGCAGCGGAACCGGGACAGGAGTCTCTGGAAACACCATATATTTT
abundance: once; v_gene: TRBV7-2; j_gene: TRBJ2-3; d_gene: NA; CDR3aa: CASSPSLRTDTQYF; CDR3nt: TGTGCCAGCAGCCCTAGTCTGAGGACAGATACGCAGTATTTT
abundance: NA; v_gene: TRBV28; j_gene: TRBJ2-6; d_gene: NA; CDR3aa: CASSPGYRGGRTSSGANVLTF; CDR3nt: TGTGCCAGCAGTCCCGGATACAGGGGAGGCAGGACAAGTTCTGGGGCCAACGTCCTGACTTTC
abundance: NA; v_gene: TRBV6-4; j_gene: TRBJ2-1; d_gene: NA; CDR3aa: CASSDSGLPGNEQFF; CDR3nt: TGTGCCAGCAGTGATTCGGGACTCCCAGGCAATGAGCAGTTCTTC
abundance: NA; v_gene: TRBV10-1; j_gene: TRBJ2-1; d_gene: TRBD2; CDR3aa: CASSGGLAGGRGSEQFF; CDR3nt: TGCGCCAGCAGTGGCGGACTAGCGGGGGGGCGAGGGAGTGAGCAGTTCTTC
abundance: NA; v_gene: TRBV4-2; j_gene: TRBJ2-5; d_gene: TRBD2; CDR3aa: CASSQDRASGGRETQYF; CDR3nt: TGTGCCAGCAGCCAAGATCGCGCTAGCGGGGGTAGGGAGACCCAGTACTTC
abundance: NA; v_gene: TRBV19; j_gene: TRBJ1-5; d_gene: TRBD1; CDR3aa: CASRQDRGWKGNQPQHF; CDR3nt: TGTGCCAGTAGGCAGGACAGGGGTTGGAAGGGCAATCAGCCCCAGCATTTT
abundance: NA; v_gene: TRBV28; j_gene: TRBJ1-2; d_gene: NA; CDR3aa: CASSFGGANYGYTF; CDR3nt: TGTGCCAGCAGTTTCGGGGGAGCTAACTATGGCTACACCTTC
abundance: NA; v_gene: TRBV5-1; j_gene: TRBJ2-1; d_gene: NA; CDR3aa: CASSLTSEQFF; CDR3nt: TGCGCCAGCAGCCTGACAAGTGAGCAGTTCTTC
abundance: NA; v_gene: TRBV7-9; j_gene: TRBJ1-6; d_gene: NA; CDR3aa: CSSSLGSLGALNSPLHF; CDR3nt: TGTTCCAGCAGCTTAGGGAGCCTGGGGGCTCTTAATTCACCCCTCCACTTT
abundance: few; v_gene: TRBV2; j_gene: TRBJ1-1; d_gene: NA; CDR3aa: CASSEEANTEAFF; CDR3nt: TGTGCCAGCAGCGAGGAGGCGAACACTGAAGCTTTCTTT
abundance: NA; v_gene: TRBV29-1; j_gene: TRBJ1-3; d_gene: NA; CDR3aa: CSVEPQGAYSGNTIYF; CDR3nt: TGCAGCGTTGAACCCCAGGGCGCGTACTCTGGAAACACCATATATTTT
abundance: NA; v_gene: TRBV28; j_gene: TRBJ1-6; d_gene: TRBD1; CDR3aa: CASSLGQGYSPLHF; CDR3nt: TGTGCCAGCAGTTTGGGACAGGGGTATTCACCCCTCCACTTT
abundance: once; v_gene: TRBV11-2; j_gene: TRBJ2-3; d_gene: NA; CDR3aa: CASREEGTDTQYF; CDR3nt: TGTGCCAGCAGGGAGGAGGGCACAGATACGCAGTATTTT
abundance: NA; v_gene: TRBV13; j_gene: TRBJ1-2; d_gene: NA; CDR3aa: CASSATNYGYTF; CDR3nt: TGTGCCAGCAGCGCTACTAACTATGGCTACACCTTC
abundance: NA; v_gene: TRBV7-9; j_gene: TRBJ1-4; d_gene: TRBD1; CDR3aa: CASSSQGAVPSWVFF; CDR3nt: TGTGCCAGCAGCTCCCAGGGGGCCGTTCCCTCTTGGGTGTTTTTT
abundance: NA; v_gene: TRBV12-1; j_gene: TRBJ2-7; d_gene: NA; CDR3aa: CASHPGTMIYEQYF; CDR3nt: TGTGCCAGCCATCCCGGGACAATGATCTACGAGCAGTACTTC
abundance: NA; v_gene: TRBV5-1; j_gene: TRBJ2-1; d_gene: TRBD2; CDR3aa: CASSLEGLKNNEQFF; CDR3nt: TGCGCCAGCAGCTTGGAGGGACTAAAAAACAATGAGCAGTTCTTC
abundance: NA; v_gene: TRBV27; j_gene: TRBJ2-7; d_gene: TRBD1; CDR3aa: CASSTTGGYEQYF; CDR3nt: TGTGCCAGCAGTACGACAGGGGGCTACGAGCAGTACTTC
abundance: NA; v_gene: TRBV14; j_gene: TRBJ2-3; d_gene: NA; CDR3aa: CASSSRGGRTDTQYF; CDR3nt: TGTGCCAGCAGCTCGCGGGGAGGTCGCACAGATACGCAGTATTTT
abundance: NA; v_gene: TRBV5-1; j_gene: TRBJ1-4; d_gene: TRBD1; CDR3aa: CASSLTGGTNEKLFF; CDR3nt: TGCGCCAGCAGCTTGACAGGGGGGACTAATGAAAAACTGTTTTTT
abundance: NA; v_gene: TRBV19; j_gene: TRBJ1-1; d_gene: NA; CDR3aa: CASSIVLFGIAEAFF; CDR3nt: TGTGCCAGTAGTATAGTGCTTTTCGGGATCGCTGAAGCTTTCTTT
abundance: NA; v_gene: TRBV11-2; j_gene: TRBJ2-3; d_gene: NA; CDR3aa: CASSSPRVQRGTDTQYF; CDR3nt: TGTGCCAGCAGCAGCCCGCGGGTGCAGCGGGGCACAGATACGCAGTATTTT
abundance: few; v_gene: TRBV2; j_gene: TRBJ2-6; d_gene: TRBD1; CDR3aa: CASSGTGLTTANVLTF; CDR3nt: TGTGCCAGCAGCGGGACAGGCCTAACTACGGCCAACGTCCTGACTTTC
abundance: NA; v_gene: TRBV4-1; j_gene: TRBJ2-7; d_gene: NA; CDR3aa: CASSNQGLPSYYEQYF; CDR3nt: TGCGCCAGCAGCAACCAGGGCCTACCCAGCTACTACGAGCAGTACTTC
abundance: NA; v_gene: TRBV2; j_gene: TRBJ2-7; d_gene: TRBD1; CDR3aa: CASSVVAGGAEQYF; CDR3nt: TGTGCCAGCAGTGTGGTGGCAGGGGGCGCCGAGCAGTACTTC
abundance: NA; v_gene: TRBV18; j_gene: TRBJ2-5; d_gene: TRBD2; CDR3aa: CASSRTTGTSGGGHF; CDR3nt: TGTGCCAGCTCACGAACGACCGGGACTAGCGGGGGCGGCCACTTC
abundance: NA; v_gene: TRBV5-5; j_gene: TRBJ1-1; d_gene: NA; CDR3aa: CASSWGRDTEAFF; CDR3nt: TGTGCCAGCAGCTGGGGCAGGGACACTGAAGCTTTCTTT
abundance: NA; v_gene: TRBV28; j_gene: TRBJ2-7; d_gene: NA; CDR3aa: CASTTPDMSYEQYF; CDR3nt: TGTGCCAGCACCACCCCGGACATGTCCTACGAGCAGTACTTC
abundance: NA; v_gene: TRBV19; j_gene: TRBJ1-2; d_gene: NA; CDR3aa: CASSPPGQNYGYTF; CDR3nt: TGTGCCAGTAGTCCACCGGGACAAAACTATGGCTACACCTTC
abundance: NA; v_gene: TRBV5-8; j_gene: TRBJ2-1; d_gene: TRBD2; CDR3aa: CASSLGLADYNEQFF; CDR3nt: TGTGCCAGCAGCTTGGGACTAGCGGATTACAATGAGCAGTTCTTC
abundance: NA; v_gene: TRBV10-2; j_gene: TRBJ2-5; d_gene: TRBD2; CDR3aa: CASSEAGEQETQYF; CDR3nt: TGCGCCAGCAGTGAGGCGGGGGAGCAAGAGACCCAGTACTTC
abundance: NA; v_gene: TRBV27; j_gene: TRBJ2-5; d_gene: TRBD1; CDR3aa: CASSLSPARTGGEETQYF; CDR3nt: TGTGCCAGCAGTTTATCCCCCGCCAGGACAGGGGGGGAAGAGACCCAGTACTTC
abundance: NA; v_gene: TRBV9; j_gene: TRBJ1-1; d_gene: NA; CDR3aa: CASSPRGGLTMNTEAFF; CDR3nt: TGTGCCAGCAGCCCAAGGGGGGGACTTACGATGAACACTGAAGCTTTCTTT
abundance: once; v_gene: TRBV15; j_gene: TRBJ1-2; d_gene: NA; CDR3aa: CATSTGYGYTF; CDR3nt: TGTGCCACCAGCACGGGCTATGGCTACACCTTC